The clone carrying this T cell receptor (beta chain) occurred many times. This specimen belongs to a study of neurological immune-mediated disorders. TCRdb redid the calling of the 5' RACE reads with MiXCR, one entry per CDR3 protein. The sample holds approximately 30,000 distinct CDR3 sequences, under 6% seen once. The CDR3 consists of 14 residues. CDR1 SQVTM and CDR2 ANQGSEA come from the germline V gene. V lost 2 bases to trimming and J lost 0 bases, with 10 bases between them. Each sorted-subset library came from 800,000 to 1,000,000 CD4+ or CD8+ T cells. Sequencing was carried out using CD4+ T cells from blood. This TCR derives from a woman aged 50 to 65 in good health. The chain couples TRBV29-1 to TRBJ1-1; no reliable D call. The DNA for the CDR3 is TGCAGCGTTGAACGAGGAGCAGTGAACACTGAAGCTTTCTTT. Translation: CSVERGAVNTEAFF.